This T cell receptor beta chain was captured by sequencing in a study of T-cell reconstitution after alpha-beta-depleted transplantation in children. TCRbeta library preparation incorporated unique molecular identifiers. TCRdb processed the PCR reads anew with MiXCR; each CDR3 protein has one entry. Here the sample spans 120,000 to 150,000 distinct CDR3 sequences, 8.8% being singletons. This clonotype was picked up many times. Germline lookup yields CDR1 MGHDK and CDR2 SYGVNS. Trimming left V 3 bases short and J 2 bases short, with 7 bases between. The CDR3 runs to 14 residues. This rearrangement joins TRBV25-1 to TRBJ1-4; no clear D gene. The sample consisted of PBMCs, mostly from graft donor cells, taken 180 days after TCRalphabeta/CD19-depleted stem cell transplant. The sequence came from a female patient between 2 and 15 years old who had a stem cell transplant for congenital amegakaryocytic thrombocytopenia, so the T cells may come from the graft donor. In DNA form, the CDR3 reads TGTGCCAGCAGTGACGATTTGACTAATGAAAAACTGTTTTTT. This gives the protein CASSDDLTNEKLFF.